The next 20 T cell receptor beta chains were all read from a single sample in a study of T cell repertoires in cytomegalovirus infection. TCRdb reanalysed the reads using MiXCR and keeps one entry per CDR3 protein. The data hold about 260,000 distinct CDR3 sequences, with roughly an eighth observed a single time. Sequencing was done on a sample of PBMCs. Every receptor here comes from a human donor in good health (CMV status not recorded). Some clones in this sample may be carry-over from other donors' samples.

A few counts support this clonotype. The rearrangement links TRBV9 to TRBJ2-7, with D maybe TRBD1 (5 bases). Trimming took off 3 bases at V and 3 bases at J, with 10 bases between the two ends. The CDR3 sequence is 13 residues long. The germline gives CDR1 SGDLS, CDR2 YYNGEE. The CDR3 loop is CASSGTQGYEQYF. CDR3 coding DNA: TGTGCCAGCAGCGGAACCCAGGGCTACGAGCAGTACTTC.

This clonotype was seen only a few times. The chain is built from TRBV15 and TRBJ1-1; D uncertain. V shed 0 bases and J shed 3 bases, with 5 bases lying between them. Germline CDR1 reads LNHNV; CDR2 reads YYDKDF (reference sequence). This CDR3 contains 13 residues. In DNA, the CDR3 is TGTGCCACCAGCAGAGAACTGGACACTGAAGCTTTCTTT. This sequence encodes CATSRELDTEAFF.

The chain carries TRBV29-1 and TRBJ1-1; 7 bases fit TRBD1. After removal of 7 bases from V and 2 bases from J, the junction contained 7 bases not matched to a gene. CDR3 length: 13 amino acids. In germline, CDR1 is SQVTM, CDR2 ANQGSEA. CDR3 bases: TGCAGCGCTGCGACAGGGCTAAACACTGAAGCTTTCTTT. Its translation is CSAATGLNTEAFF. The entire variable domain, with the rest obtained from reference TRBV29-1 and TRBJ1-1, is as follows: SAVISQKPSRDICQRGTSLTIQCQVDSQVTMMFWYRQQPGQSLTLIATANQGSEATYESGFVIDKFPISRPNLTFSTLTVSNMSPEDSSIYLCSAATGLNTEAFFGQGTRLTVV.

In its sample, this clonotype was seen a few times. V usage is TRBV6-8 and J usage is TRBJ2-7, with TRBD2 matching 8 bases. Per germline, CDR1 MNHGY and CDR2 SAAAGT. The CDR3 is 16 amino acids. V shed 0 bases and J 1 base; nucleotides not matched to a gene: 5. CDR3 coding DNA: TGTGCCAGCAGTTACTCCCTGTCGGGGGGGTCCTACGAGCAGTACTTC. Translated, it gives CASSYSLSGGSYEQYF.

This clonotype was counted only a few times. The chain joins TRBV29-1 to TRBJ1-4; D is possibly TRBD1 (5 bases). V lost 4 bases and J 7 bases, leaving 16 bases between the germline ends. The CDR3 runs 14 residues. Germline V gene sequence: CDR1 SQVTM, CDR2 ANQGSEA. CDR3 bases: TGCAGCGTTGCCACAGGAGTCTGGGGTGAAAAACTGTTTTTT. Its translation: CSVATGVWGEKLFF.

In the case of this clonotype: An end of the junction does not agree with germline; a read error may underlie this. The CDR3 DNA is TGTGCCAGCAGTCACTCGGGAGGCAATGAGCAGTTCTTC. It is translated as CASSHSGGNEQFF. The V gene is TRBV6-6, the J gene TRBJ2-1; 7 bases align to TRBD2. This CDR3 is built from 13 residues. Per the germline V gene, CDR1 is MNHNY and CDR2 is SVGAGI (reference sequence).

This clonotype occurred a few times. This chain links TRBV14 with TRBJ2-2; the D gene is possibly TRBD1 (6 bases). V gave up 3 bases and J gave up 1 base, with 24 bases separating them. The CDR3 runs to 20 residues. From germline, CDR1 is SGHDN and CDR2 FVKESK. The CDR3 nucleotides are TGTGCCAGCAGCCACTTCGCTAACAGGGCGGCGGCAAAGAACACCGGGGAGCTGTTTTTT. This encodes CASSHFANRAAAKNTGELFF.

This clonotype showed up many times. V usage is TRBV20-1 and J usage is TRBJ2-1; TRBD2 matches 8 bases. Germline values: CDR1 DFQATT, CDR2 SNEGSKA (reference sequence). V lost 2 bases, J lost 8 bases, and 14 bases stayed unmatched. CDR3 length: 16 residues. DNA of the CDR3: TGCAGTGCTAGACCCCCCGGGACTAGGACGCCGGATGAGCAGTTCTTC. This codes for CSARPPGTRTPDEQFF.

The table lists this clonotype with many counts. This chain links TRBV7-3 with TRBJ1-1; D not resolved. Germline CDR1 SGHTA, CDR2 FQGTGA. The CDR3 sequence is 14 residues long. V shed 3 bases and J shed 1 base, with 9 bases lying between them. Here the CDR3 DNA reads TGTGCCAGCAGCTTGGGTCCTGCGAACACTGAAGCTTTCTTT. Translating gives CASSLGPANTEAFF.

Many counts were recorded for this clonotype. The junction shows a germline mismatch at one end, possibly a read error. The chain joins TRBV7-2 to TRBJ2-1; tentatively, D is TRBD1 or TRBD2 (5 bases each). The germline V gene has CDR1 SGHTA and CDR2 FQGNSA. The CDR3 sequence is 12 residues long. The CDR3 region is CASSLMGTPLKF. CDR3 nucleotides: TGTGCCAGCAGCTTAATGGGGACCCCCTTAAAGTTC.

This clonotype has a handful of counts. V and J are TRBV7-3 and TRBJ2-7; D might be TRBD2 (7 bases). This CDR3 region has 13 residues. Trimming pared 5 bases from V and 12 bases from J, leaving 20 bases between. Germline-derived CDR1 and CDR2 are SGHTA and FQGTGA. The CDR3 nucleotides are TGTGCCAGCAGCGACGGACAGCGGGACGAGGTGTACTTC. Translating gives CASSDGQRDEVYF.

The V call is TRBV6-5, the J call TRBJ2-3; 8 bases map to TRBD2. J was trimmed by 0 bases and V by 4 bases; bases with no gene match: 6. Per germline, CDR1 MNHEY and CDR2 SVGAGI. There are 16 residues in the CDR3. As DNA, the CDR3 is TGTGCCAGCAGTTTCTCGACTAGCGCTAGCACAGATACGCAGTATTTT. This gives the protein CASSFSTSASTDTQYF.

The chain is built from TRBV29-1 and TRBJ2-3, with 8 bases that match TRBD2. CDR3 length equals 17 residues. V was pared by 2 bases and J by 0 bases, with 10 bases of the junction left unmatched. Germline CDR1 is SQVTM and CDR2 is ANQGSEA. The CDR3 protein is CSVERAGAVRSTDTQYF. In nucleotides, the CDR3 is TGCAGCGTTGAACGAGCGGGAGCCGTGAGGAGCACAGATACGCAGTATTTT.

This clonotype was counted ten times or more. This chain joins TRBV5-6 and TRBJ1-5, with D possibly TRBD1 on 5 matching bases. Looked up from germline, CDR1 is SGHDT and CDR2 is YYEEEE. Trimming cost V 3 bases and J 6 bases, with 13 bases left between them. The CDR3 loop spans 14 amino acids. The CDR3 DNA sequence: TGTGCCAGCAGCTCGGGACCGCGGGGTCAGCCCCAGCATTTT. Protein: CASSSGPRGQPQHF.

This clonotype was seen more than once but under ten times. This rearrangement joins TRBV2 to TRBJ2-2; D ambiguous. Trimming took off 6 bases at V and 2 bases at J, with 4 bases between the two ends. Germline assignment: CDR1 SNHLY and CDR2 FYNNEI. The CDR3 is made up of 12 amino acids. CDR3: CASRTNTGELFF. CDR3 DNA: TGTGCCAGCAGGACTAACACCGGGGAGCTGTTTTTT.

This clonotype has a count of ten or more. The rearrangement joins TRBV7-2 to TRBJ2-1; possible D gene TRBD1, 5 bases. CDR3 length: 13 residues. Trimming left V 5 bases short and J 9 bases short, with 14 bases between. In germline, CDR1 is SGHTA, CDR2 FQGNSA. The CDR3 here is CASSDRSGFEQFF. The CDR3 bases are TGTGCCAGCAGCGATAGATCAGGGTTTGAGCAGTTCTTC.

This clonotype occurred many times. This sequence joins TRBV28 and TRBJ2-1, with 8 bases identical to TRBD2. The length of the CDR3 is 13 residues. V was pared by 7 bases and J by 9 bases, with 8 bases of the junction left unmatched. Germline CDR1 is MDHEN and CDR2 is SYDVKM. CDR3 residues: CASTPTSVLEQFF. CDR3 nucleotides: TGTGCCAGCACCCCGACTAGCGTACTTGAGCAGTTCTTC. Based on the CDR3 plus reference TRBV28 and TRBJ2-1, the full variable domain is DVKVTQSSRYLVKRTGEKVFLECVQDMDHENMFWYRQDPGLGLRLIYFSYDVKMKEKGDIPEGYSVSREKKERFSLILESASTNQTSMYLCASTPTSVLEQFFGPGTRLTVL.

The CDR3 nucleotides are TGTGCCAGCAGCGCTTCGCAGGGGAACCTGATGAACACTGAAGCTTTCTTT. The encoded protein is CASSASQGNLMNTEAFF. The J gene is TRBJ1-1, the V gene TRBV11-2; D is possibly TRBD1 (6 bases). V was trimmed by 5 bases and J by 0 bases, leaving 19 bases between them. The germline V gene has CDR1 SGHAT and CDR2 FQNNGV. This CDR3 has 17 amino acids.

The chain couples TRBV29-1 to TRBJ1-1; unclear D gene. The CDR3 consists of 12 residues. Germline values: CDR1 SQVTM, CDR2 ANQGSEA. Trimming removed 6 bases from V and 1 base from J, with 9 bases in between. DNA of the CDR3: TGCAGCGTCAAGCCCGGGAACACTGAAGCTTTCTTT. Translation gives CSVKPGNTEAFF.

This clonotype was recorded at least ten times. The CDR3 region has the DNA TGTGCCAGCAGCTTAATGTGGTACCAAGAGACCCAGTACTTC. Translating it yields CASSLMWYQETQYF. J is TRBJ2-5 and V is TRBV7-2; no clear D. The CDR3 loop spans 14 amino acids. Trimming took 2 bases from V and 0 from J, leaving 7 bases between them. CDR1 is SGHTA, CDR2 FQGNSA, per germline.